The rows below give T cell receptor beta chains drawn from one sample of a study of beta chain features in type 1 diabetes. The data were produced by immunoSEQ multiplex PCR, yet TCRdb's version contains in-frame clones alone and is incomplete. The sample records 38,000 or so clones, 64% being singletons. Sequences were obtained from Tregs from blood. These receptors came from a woman younger than 45 in good health. CDR3s include the opening cysteine and the closing phenylalanine or tryptophan. D genes are given only for firm matches. Only part of the rows carry a size: once, few, many, or a class if the clone is expanded.

CDR3aa: CASSNFFRVLTGTSHEQFF; CDR3nt: TGTGCCAGCAGCAATTTTTTCCGGGTTTTAACCGGGACTAGCCATGAGCAGTTCTTC; v_gene: TRBV21-1; abundance: NA; d_gene: NA; j_gene: TRBJ2-1
CDR3aa: CASSLEQSTDTQYF; CDR3nt: TGTGCCAGCAGCTTAGAACAAAGCACAGATACGCAGTATTTT; v_gene: TRBV7-6; abundance: NA; d_gene: NA; j_gene: TRBJ2-3
CDR3aa: CASRLGTVYGYTF; CDR3nt: TGCGCCAGCAGGCTCGGGACAGTTTATGGCTACACCTTC; v_gene: TRBV5-1; abundance: NA; d_gene: TRBD1; j_gene: TRBJ1-2
CDR3aa: CSVDVLAGGPDEQFF; CDR3nt: TGCAGCGTTGATGTACTAGCGGGAGGGCCAGATGAGCAGTTCTTC; v_gene: TRBV29-1; abundance: NA; d_gene: TRBD2; j_gene: TRBJ2-1
CDR3aa: CSVMSSYNEQFF; CDR3nt: TGCAGCGTTATGAGCTCCTACAATGAGCAGTTCTTC; v_gene: TRBV29-1; abundance: NA; d_gene: NA; j_gene: TRBJ2-1
CDR3aa: CSVPGTSGIQYF; CDR3nt: TGCAGCGTTCCTGGGACTAGCGGCATTCAGTACTTC; v_gene: TRBV29-1; abundance: few; d_gene: TRBD2; j_gene: TRBJ2-4
CDR3aa: CASRPQGTIDEQYF; CDR3nt: TGTGCCAGCAGACCACAGGGTACGATCGACGAGCAGTACTTC; v_gene: TRBV6-6; abundance: NA; d_gene: NA; j_gene: TRBJ2-7
CDR3aa: CASSLVPAGELFF; CDR3nt: TGTGCCAGCAGCTTAGTTCCAGCCGGGGAGCTGTTTTTT; v_gene: TRBV7-2; abundance: once; d_gene: NA; j_gene: TRBJ2-2
CDR3aa: CASSMGTSGALGFF; CDR3nt: TGTGCCAGTAGTATGGGTACAAGCGGGGCCTTGGGGTTCTTC; v_gene: TRBV19; abundance: NA; d_gene: TRBD2; j_gene: TRBJ2-1
CDR3aa: CASSGQFPDTQYF; CDR3nt: TGTGCCAGCAGTGGACAGTTCCCAGATACGCAGTATTTT; v_gene: TRBV2; abundance: NA; d_gene: NA; j_gene: TRBJ2-3
CDR3aa: CASSQDLPQLARFYNEQFF; CDR3nt: TGCGCCAGCAGCCAAGATCTGCCCCAACTAGCGAGATTCTACAATGAGCAGTTCTTC; v_gene: TRBV4-3; abundance: NA; d_gene: TRBD2; j_gene: TRBJ2-1
CDR3aa: CASSPPLSGSPYEQYF; CDR3nt: TGTGCCAGCTCACCACCACTGAGCGGGAGTCCGTACGAGCAGTACTTC; v_gene: TRBV18; abundance: few; d_gene: TRBD2; j_gene: TRBJ2-7
CDR3aa: CASSIGQGYGYTF; CDR3nt: TGTGCCAGTAGTATCGGGCAGGGTTACGGCTACACCTTC; v_gene: TRBV19; abundance: NA; d_gene: NA; j_gene: TRBJ1-2
CDR3aa: CAISGQGVGYTF; CDR3nt: TGTGCCATCAGCGGACAGGGTGTTGGCTACACCTTC; v_gene: TRBV10-3; abundance: NA; d_gene: TRBD1; j_gene: TRBJ1-2
CDR3aa: CASSPLGGNAFF; CDR3nt: TGTGCCAGCTCACCCCTAGGGGGAAACGCTTTCTTT; v_gene: TRBV18; abundance: NA; d_gene: NA; j_gene: TRBJ1-1
CDR3aa: CASRTGTGRTEAFF; CDR3nt: TGTGCCAGCAGAACCGGGACAGGGAGGACTGAAGCTTTCTTT; v_gene: TRBV6-5; abundance: NA; d_gene: TRBD1; j_gene: TRBJ1-1
CDR3aa: CASSRVSGSHEQYF; CDR3nt: TGTGCCAGCTCACGAGTTAGCGGGAGTCACGAGCAGTACTTC; v_gene: TRBV18; abundance: NA; d_gene: TRBD2; j_gene: TRBJ2-7
CDR3aa: CSAKDGNTFKVQYF; CDR3nt: TGCAGCGCTAAAGACGGGAACACCTTTAAGGTCCAGTACTTC; v_gene: TRBV29-1; abundance: NA; d_gene: NA; j_gene: TRBJ2-5
CDR3aa: CASSQPGLAGNEQFF; CDR3nt: TGTGCCAGCAGCCAACCGGGACTAGCGGGAAATGAGCAGTTCTTC; v_gene: TRBV7-2; abundance: NA; d_gene: TRBD2; j_gene: TRBJ2-1